What follows are 27 T cell receptor beta chains derived from one specimen sequenced in a study of blood T cell repertoires in COVID-19. The data were produced by immunoSEQ multiplex PCR, yet TCRdb's version contains in-frame clones alone and is incomplete. Among approximately 230,000 clones listed, approximately 90% were seen once. Material: PBMCs or T cells enriched from blood (not recorded which). These receptors were obtained from a woman in her twenties or thirties who had recovered from COVID-19.

V gene TRBV7-9 combines with J gene TRBJ2-1; 9 bases agree with TRBD2. This CDR3 is built from 15 residues. Germline V gene lookup returns CDR1 SEHNR and CDR2 FQNEAQ (reference sequence). V gave up 5 bases and J gave up 3 bases; unmatched junction bases: 5. In nucleotides, the CDR3 is TGTGCCAGCAGCGCGGGGGGGTCCCACTACAATGAGCAGTTCTTC. It is translated as CASSAGGSHYNEQFF.

The genes are TRBV27 and TRBJ1-6, with 8 bases lining up with TRBD1. Trimming cost V 3 bases and J 11 bases; bases outside gene matches: 6. Germline V gene lookup returns CDR1 MNHEY and CDR2 SMNVEV (reference sequence). The CDR3 covers 14 residues. CDR3 bases: TGTGCCAGCAGTTTTCAGGGGGCGGCTGCACCCCTCCACTTT. Protein: CASSFQGAAAPLHF.

This rearrangement joins TRBV6-4 to TRBJ2-7; D might be TRBD1 (6 bases). Deletions cut 9 bases from V and 4 bases from J, with 37 bases between. This CDR3 is built from 20 residues. Germline V gene data show CDR1 as MRHNA and CDR2 as SNTAGT. In DNA, the CDR3 is TGTGCCAGTACCTCGACTACCCCCAGGGGACCAACGGAGGCTGATTACGAGCAGTACTTC. Its protein product is CASTSTTPRGPTEADYEQYF.

The genes are TRBV29-1 and TRBJ1-1; no reliable D call. V shed 4 bases and J shed 11 bases, with 17 bases lying between them. This CDR3 comprises 12 residues. CDR1 and CDR2 from the germline V gene are SQVTM and ANQGSEA. For the CDR3, the DNA is TGCAGCGTTGGAATGTCGGAGGTAACGGCTTTCTTT. Its translation is CSVGMSEVTAFF.

The V gene is TRBV28, the J gene TRBJ1-3; D is unresolved. V was trimmed by 8 bases and J by 0 bases, leaving 5 bases between them. This CDR3 contains 12 residues. CDR1 and CDR2 (germline): MDHEN, SYDVKM. CDR3 nucleotide sequence: TGTGCCAGCCAGGTCTCTGGAAACACCATATATTTT. As protein: CASQVSGNTIYF.

The J gene is TRBJ1-2, the V gene TRBV28; TRBD1 matches 12 bases. Unmatched junction bases numbered 11, after V lost 3 bases and J lost 6 bases. The CDR3 spans 17 residues. Germline V gives CDR1 MDHEN, CDR2 SYDVKM. The CDR3 sequence is CASSFTGQGARAHGYTF. Written as DNA, the CDR3 is TGTGCCAGCAGTTTTACGGGACAGGGGGCTCGAGCCCATGGCTACACCTTC.

The rearrangement uses TRBV2 and TRBJ2-2; D unresolved. V shed 4 bases and J shed 11 bases, with 17 bases lying between them. Per germline, CDR1 SNHLY and CDR2 FYNNEI. The CDR3 extends over 14 amino acids. CDR3 region: CASSAAMAGRELFF. CDR3 nucleotide sequence: TGTGCCAGCAGTGCGGCCATGGCAGGTCGAGAGCTGTTTTTT. Full variable domain (rest looked up from reference TRBV2 and TRBJ2-2): EPEVTQTPSHQVTQMGQEVILRCVPISNHLYFYWYRQILGQKVEFLVSFYNNEISEKSEIFDDQFSVERPDGSNFTLKIRSTKLEDSAMYFCASSAAMAGRELFFGEGSRLTVL.

The chain couples TRBV6-5 to TRBJ1-4; D is unclear. Deletions cut 4 bases from V and 8 bases from J, with 14 bases between. CDR1 is MNHEY, CDR2 SVGAGI, per germline. The CDR3 is made up of 14 amino acids. The CDR3 reads CASSSEGFGEKLFF. Here the CDR3 DNA reads TGTGCCAGCAGTTCAGAGGGTTTTGGGGAAAAACTGTTTTTT.

This chain uses TRBV28 with TRBJ1-6, with D tentatively TRBD1 (5 bases). The CDR3 is 14 amino acids. The germline CDR1 and CDR2 sequences are MDHEN and SYDVKM. The ends were cut back, 10 bases at V and 7 bases at J, with 17 bases in the middle. CDR3 protein: CAITPWGGNSPLHF. The CDR3 DNA reads TGTGCCATCACCCCGTGGGGGGGAAATTCACCCCTCCACTTT.

This chain links TRBV9 with TRBJ1-6, with D possibly being TRBD1 (5 bases). The length of the CDR3 is 15 residues. Germline CDR1 reads SGDLS; CDR2 reads YYNGEE. V lost 0 bases, J lost 8 bases, and 12 bases lay in between. CDR3 residues: CASSVGPGKDSPLHF. The CDR3 region has the DNA TGTGCCAGCAGCGTAGGACCAGGGAAAGATTCACCCCTCCACTTT.

This chain uses TRBV5-5 with TRBJ1-6, with TRBD1 as a possible D gene (6 bases). The CDR3 covers 14 residues. The V end lost 0 bases, the J end lost 7 bases, and 8 bases lay between the germline ends. The V gene's germline CDR1 is SGHKS and CDR2 YYEKEE (reference sequence). DNA for the CDR3: TGTGCCAGCAGCTTGGATGACAGGAATTCACCCCTCCACTTT. Translated: CASSLDDRNSPLHF.

The chain employs TRBV10-3 and TRBJ2-1, with D perhaps TRBD2 (5 bases). The CDR3 is 15 amino acids. The V gene's germline CDR1 is ENHRY and CDR2 SYGVKD. V lost 2 bases to trimming and J lost 2 bases, with 10 bases between them. This chain's CDR3 is CAISELASTYNEQFF. CDR3 nucleotide sequence: TGTGCCATCAGTGAGCTAGCCTCTACCTACAATGAGCAGTTCTTC.

CDR3 in DNA: TGTGCCAGCGGTAGAGACAGGGACGAGACCCAGTACTTC. This codes for CASGRDRDETQYF. The chain carries TRBV6-5 and TRBJ2-5; TRBD1 matches 7 bases. CDR3 size: 13 residues. Germline assignment: CDR1 MNHEY and CDR2 SVGAGI. Trimming at V came to 8 bases and at J to 5 bases, leaving 8 bases not matched to a gene.

CDR3 bases: TGTGCCAGTAGTATCAAGGACAGGGACTACAATGAGCAGTTCTTC. Translated, it gives CASSIKDRDYNEQFF. The V gene is TRBV19, the J gene TRBJ2-1, with 8 positions matching TRBD1. Germline V gene sequence: CDR1 LNHDA, CDR2 SQIVND (reference sequence). J lost 3 bases, V lost 3 bases, and 4 bases had no gene match. CDR3 size: 15 residues.

This clone was seen once. The rearrangement uses TRBV28 and TRBJ1-2, with a weak D call TRBD1 (6 bases). The CDR3 sequence is 14 residues long. Germline V gene sequence: CDR1 MDHEN, CDR2 SYDVKM. With 6 bases removed from V and 3 bases from J, the gap between germline ends came to 14 bases. The CDR3 spells CASRTQTGDYGYTF. The CDR3 DNA is TGTGCCAGCAGGACCCAGACAGGCGACTATGGCTACACCTTC.

This rearrangement joins TRBV9 to TRBJ1-1, with D tentatively TRBD1 (5 bases). This CDR3 contains 19 residues. Trimming left V 4 bases short and J 4 bases short, with 29 bases between. Germline lookup yields CDR1 SGDLS and CDR2 YYNGEE. In DNA, the CDR3 is TGTGCCAGCAGCCAACGCGAAGGGGCGCCTGGCCTTGTTGGCACTGAAGCTTTCTTT. Encoded protein: CASSQREGAPGLVGTEAFF. The whole variable domain, remainder taken from reference TRBV9 and TRBJ1-1, is DSGVTQTPKHLITATGQRVTLRCSPRSGDLSVYWYQQSLDQGLQFLIQYYNGEERAKGNILERFSAQQFPDLHSELNLSSLELGDSALYFCASSQREGAPGLVGTEAFFGQGTRLTVV.

V and J are TRBV29-1 and TRBJ2-2; possibly TRBD1 for D (5 bases). V was shortened by 4 bases and J by 4 bases, with 7 bases between the two germline ends. This CDR3 region has 12 residues. Germline CDR1 reads SQVTM; CDR2 reads ANQGSEA. The CDR3 DNA sequence: TGCAGCGTTGCAGGGTCCACCGGGGAGCTGTTTTTT. It encodes CSVAGSTGELFF.

V and J are TRBV7-8 and TRBJ2-7; D ambiguous. This CDR3 has 13 residues. Germline-derived CDR1 and CDR2 are SGHVS and FQNEAQ. V lost 1 base to trimming and J lost 6 bases, with 10 bases between them. CDR3 nucleotide sequence: TGTGCCAGCAGCTTAGGATCATCCGGCGAGCAGTACTTC. It specifies CASSLGSSGEQYF.

This rearrangement joins TRBV20-1 to TRBJ2-5; TRBD1 matches 10 bases. Germline V CDR1 and CDR2: DFQATT, SNEGSKA (reference sequence). Trimming removed 3 bases from V and 6 bases from J; junction bases left unmatched: 7. This CDR3 spans 14 amino acids. The DNA of the CDR3 is TGCAGTGCTAGTGAGGGACAGGGGTGGAAGACCCAGTACTTC. This encodes CSASEGQGWKTQYF.

The chain is built from TRBV6-5 and TRBJ1-5, with D perhaps TRBD1 (5 bases). CDR3 length: 14 residues. CDR1 and CDR2 from the germline V gene are MNHEY and SVGAGI. Trimming shortened V by 4 bases and J by 0 bases, and 7 bases separated the two germline ends. The CDR3 region has the DNA TGTGCCAGCAGTTCGGGGGGTAGCAATCAGCCCCAGCATTTT. It codes for CASSSGGSNQPQHF.

The chain links TRBV7-9 to TRBJ1-2, with 8 bases identical to TRBD1. There are 16 residues in the CDR3. V was clipped by 4 bases and J by 2 bases; unmatched bases: 9. Germline-derived CDR1 and CDR2 are SEHNR and FQNEAQ (reference sequence). CDR3 sequence: CASSSGYRGENYGYTF. The DNA of the CDR3 is TGTGCCAGCAGCTCGGGGTACAGGGGGGAGAACTATGGCTACACCTTC.

This chain connects TRBV10-3 to TRBJ1-5, with D possibly TRBD1 on 5 matching bases. The length of the CDR3 is 16 residues. V lost 3 bases, J lost 4 bases, and 16 bases lay in between. CDR1 is ENHRY and CDR2 is SYGVKD in the germline V gene. As DNA, the CDR3 is TGTGCCATCAGTGATCTGGGGGACGGGGGAAATCAGCCCCAGCATTTT. Protein product: CAISDLGDGGNQPQHF.

This chain links TRBV6-2 or TRBV6-3 with TRBJ2-5, with 14 bases aligning to TRBD2. J gave up 0 bases and V 7 bases, and 10 bases lay outside the gene matches. Germline CDR1 and CDR2: MNHEY and SVGEGT. CDR3 length: 18 amino acids. CDR3 DNA: TGTGCCAGCACCCCCCCGGGACTAGCGGGGGTAAACCAAGAGACCCAGTACTTC. Translation: CASTPPGLAGVNQETQYF.

This clone was seen a few times. The same CDR3 also results from other DNA sequences found in this sample. The V call is TRBV9, the J call TRBJ1-2, with a weak D call TRBD1 (6 bases). V was pared by 3 bases and J by 8 bases, with 11 bases between. The CDR3 extends over 12 amino acids. Germline loops: CDR1 SGDLS, CDR2 YYNGEE. Here the CDR3 reads CASSAPGDGYTF. CDR3 in DNA: TGTGCCAGCAGCGCCCCAGGGGACGGCTACACCTTC.

The chain combines TRBV3-1 (or the pseudogene TRBV3-2) with TRBJ1-1; the D is unclear. This CDR3 spans 13 amino acids. With 1 base removed from V and 6 bases from J, the gap between germline ends came to 9 bases. Germline lookup yields CDR1 LGHDT and CDR2 YNNKEL (reference sequence). CDR3 nucleotides: TGTGCCAGCAGCCAAGGCGGAGGTGCTGAAGCTTTCTTT. This gives the protein CASSQGGGAEAFF.

This chain uses TRBV11-2 with TRBJ2-5; 7 bases are shared with TRBD1. The ends lost 8 bases at V and 2 bases at J; junction bases unmatched: 11. Germline V gene data show CDR1 as SGHAT and CDR2 as FQNNGV. This CDR3 has 15 residues. The chain's CDR3 is CASSSGTDKQETQYF. CDR3 nucleotides: TGTGCCAGCTCCTCCGGGACAGATAAACAAGAGACCCAGTACTTC.

V is TRBV3-1 (or the pseudogene TRBV3-2) and J is TRBJ1-2, with D possibly TRBD1 on 5 matching bases. The germline V gene has CDR1 LGHDT and CDR2 YNNKEL (reference sequence). The CDR3 extends over 12 amino acids. Trimming cost V 1 base and J 8 bases, with 8 bases left between them. This CDR3 is CASSQGGGGYTF. DNA of the CDR3: TGTGCCAGCAGCCAAGGGGGGGGAGGCTACACCTTC.